A single sample gave rise to the 31 T cell receptor beta chains below, sequenced in a study of shared clonotypes between healthy human individuals. Assay: immunoSEQ multiplex PCR; the TCRdb copy retains only in-frame clones and omits some. There are a few million clones in the sample; around nine tenths occur only once, and around 0.15% lies in the top ten. Sequencing was done on a sample of naive CD4+ T cells sorted from blood. Subset in this sample: CD45RA+ positively selected. The receptors stem from a man between 18 and 29 years old in good health.

V is TRBV2 and J is TRBJ2-3, with D possibly matching TRBD2 (5 bases). The CDR3 sequence is 15 residues long. Trimming removed 3 bases from V and 3 bases from J, with 13 bases in between. The V gene's germline CDR1 is SNHLY and CDR2 FYNNEI. The CDR3 DNA reads as TGTGCCAGCAGTGATGAGCGGTCTAGGACAGATACGCAGTATTTT. Protein sequence: CASSDERSRTDTQYF. The full variable domain, in which reference TRBV2 and TRBJ2-3 provide the parts outside the CDR3, is EPEVTQTPSHQVTQMGQEVILRCVPISNHLYFYWYRQILGQKVEFLVSFYNNEISEKSEIFDDQFSVERPDGSNFTLKIRSTKLEDSAMYFCASSDERSRTDTQYFGPGTRLTVL.

V and J are TRBV18 and TRBJ2-7; D perhaps matches TRBD1 (6 bases). CDR1 is KGHSH and CDR2 is LQKENI in the germline V gene. V shed 4 bases and J shed 2 bases, with 15 bases lying between them. The CDR3 length is 15 residues. The CDR3 nucleotides are TGTGCCAGCTCACAGACTAAACAGGGACCCTACGAGCAGTACTTC. This gives the protein CASSQTKQGPYEQYF.

This clone was counted only a few times. This chain links TRBV6-6 with TRBJ1-5; 7 nucleotides line up with TRBD1. Germline trimming cut 7 bases from V and 3 bases from J; bases unmatched to any gene: 12. Germline loops: CDR1 MNHNY, CDR2 SVGAGI (reference sequence). The CDR3 sequence is 16 residues long. Here the CDR3 reads CASTEGPTGVNQPQHF. DNA of the CDR3: TGTGCCAGCACCGAGGGACCCACAGGGGTCAATCAGCCCCAGCATTTT.

V usage is TRBV25-1 and J usage is TRBJ1-6, with D perhaps TRBD1 (6 bases). CDR1 is MGHDK and CDR2 is SYGVNS in the germline V gene. The CDR3 runs 15 residues. With 4 bases removed from V and 6 bases from J, the gap between germline ends came to 13 bases. CDR3 bases: TGTGCCAGCAGTGTACAGGGATCTTTTAATTCACCCCTCCACTTT. This sequence encodes CASSVQGSFNSPLHF.

This chain connects TRBV6-1 to TRBJ1-5, with 7 nucleotides matching TRBD1. CDR1 MNHNS and CDR2 SASEGT come from the germline V gene. The V and J ends lost 4 bases and 1 base, in that order; junction bases with no gene match: 10. CDR3 length: 17 residues. For the CDR3, the DNA is TGTGCCAGCAGTGGGGCGTTCCGGGGACAGAGCAATCAGCCCCAGCATTTT. Translation gives CASSGAFRGQSNQPQHF.

This chain uses TRBV7-2 with TRBJ2-5; D might be TRBD2 (6 bases). CDR1 SGHTA and CDR2 FQGNSA come from the germline V gene. There are 14 residues in the CDR3. The V end lost 2 bases, the J end lost 7 bases, and 14 bases lay between the germline ends. The CDR3 is CASSLNSGMGTQYF. The CDR3 region has the DNA TGTGCCAGCAGCTTAAATAGCGGAATGGGGACCCAGTACTTC.

About this clone itself: The identical CDR3 is also encoded by other nucleotide sequences in the sample. J is TRBJ1-5 and V is TRBV19; the D is unclear. Trimming left V 6 bases short and J 1 base short, with 4 bases between. The CDR3 sequence is 12 residues long. Germline V gene data show CDR1 as LNHDA and CDR2 as SQIVND (reference sequence). The CDR3 DNA follows: TGTGCCAGTAGGGGAAGCAATCAGCCCCAGCATTTT. Protein product: CASRGSNQPQHF. Looking up the rest from reference TRBV19 and TRBJ1-5 gives the full variable domain: DGGITQSPKYLFRKEGQNVTLSCEQNLNHDAMYWYRQDPGQGLRLIYYSQIVNDFQKGDIAEGYSVSREKKESFPLTVTSAQKNPTAFYLCASRGSNQPQHFGDGTRLSIL.

J is TRBJ2-1 and V is TRBV2; TRBD2 aligns across 11 bases. After removal of 4 bases from V and 6 bases from J, the junction contained 5 bases not matched to a gene. Germline lookup yields CDR1 SNHLY and CDR2 FYNNEI. The CDR3 totals 15 residues. CDR3 sequence (DNA): TGTGCCAGCAGTGGGGTAGCGGGAGGGCCCAATGAGCAGTTCTTC. It is translated as CASSGVAGGPNEQFF.

The chain combines TRBV9 with TRBJ2-7; D is perhaps TRBD1 or TRBD2 (5 bases each). The CDR3 sequence is 14 residues long. Germline CDR1 SGDLS, CDR2 YYNGEE. V lost 4 bases and J lost 3, with 14 bases in between. This chain's CDR3 is CASSIAGTSYEQYF. CDR3 sequence (DNA): TGTGCCAGCAGCATCGCCGGGACCAGCTACGAGCAGTACTTC.

The rearrangement uses TRBV19 and TRBJ1-1; D unclear. Germline lookup yields CDR1 LNHDA and CDR2 SQIVND (reference sequence). The CDR3 covers 16 residues. The V end lost 0 bases, the J end lost 1 base, and 12 bases lay between the germline ends. The CDR3 reads CASSIDAPPGNTEAFF. CDR3 DNA: TGTGCCAGTAGTATAGATGCCCCACCAGGGAACACTGAAGCTTTCTTT.

A remark on this clone: The identical CDR3 is also encoded by other nucleotide sequences in the sample. The J gene is TRBJ2-3, the V gene TRBV19; D may match TRBD1 or TRBD2 (5 bases each). This CDR3 is 14 amino acids long. Germline loops: CDR1 LNHDA, CDR2 SQIVND (reference sequence). V shed 5 bases and J shed 0 bases, with 9 bases lying between them. CDR3 DNA sequence: TGTGCCAGTAGTTCGGGACCTAGCACAGATACGCAGTATTTT. Protein: CASSSGPSTDTQYF.

The chain employs TRBV4-1 and TRBJ1-4; no clear D. V dropped 0 bases and J dropped 8 bases, with 4 bases sitting between them. CDR1 is MGHRA and CDR2 is YSYEKL in the germline V gene. The length of the CDR3 is 12 residues. The CDR3 DNA reads as TGCGCCAGCAGCCAAGAAAGCGAAAAACTGTTTTTT. It specifies CASSQESEKLFF.

This sequence joins TRBV5-1 and TRBJ1-2; possibly TRBD1 for D (6 bases). Germline V CDR1 and CDR2: SGHRS, YFSETQ. The V end lost 4 bases, the J end lost 6 bases, and 16 bases lay between the germline ends. The CDR3 sequence is 14 residues long. The CDR3 nucleotides read TGCGCCAGCAGCCTCAATACAGGGTCTCATGGCTACACCTTC. Encoded protein: CASSLNTGSHGYTF.

V usage is TRBV6-9 and J usage is TRBJ2-5, with no clear D. CDR3 length: 15 residues. V lost 2 bases, J lost 2 bases, and 12 bases lay in between. The germline V gene encodes CDR1 MNHGY and CDR2 SVAAGI. The CDR3 nucleotides are TGTGCCAGCAGTTATAATGAGGCTAGTCAAGAGACCCAGTACTTC. As protein: CASSYNEASQETQYF.

Worth noting for this clone: Other DNA sequences from this sample encode an identical CDR3 as well. The J gene is TRBJ2-1, the V gene TRBV5-1; D is unresolved. Germline CDR1 SGHRS, CDR2 YFSETQ. Trimming took 5 bases from V and 8 from J, leaving 11 bases between them. The CDR3 covers 12 residues. In DNA form, the CDR3 reads TGCGCCAGCAGTCTTCTAGAAGATGAGCAGTTCTTC. Translating gives CASSLLEDEQFF.

For this clone: Other DNA sequences from this sample encode an identical CDR3 as well. This chain links TRBV18 with TRBJ2-2; perhaps D is TRBD1 or TRBD2 (5 bases each). Looked up from germline, CDR1 is KGHSH and CDR2 is LQKENI. Between the trimmed V and J ends, which lost 3 bases and 2 bases, there was a span of 10 bases. This CDR3 is 15 amino acids long. CDR3 bases: TGTGCCAGCTCACCGGCCGGGACCAACACCGGGGAGCTGTTTTTT. This encodes CASSPAGTNTGELFF.

Details on this clone: The same CDR3 also results from other DNA sequences found in this sample. This chain joins TRBV18 and TRBJ2-5; 11 nucleotides match TRBD2. Trimming at V came to 5 bases and at J to 2 bases, leaving 4 bases not matched to a gene. Per germline, CDR1 KGHSH and CDR2 LQKENI. The CDR3 covers 15 residues. In nucleotides, the CDR3 is TGTGCCAGCTCAGCGGGACTAGCGGCACAAGAGACCCAGTACTTC. Its protein is CASSAGLAAQETQYF.

The chain uses TRBV30 and TRBJ2-7; TRBD2 agrees at 7 bases. Germline-derived CDR1 and CDR2 are GTSNPN and SVGIG (reference sequence). This CDR3 is 14 amino acids long. Losses at the gene ends were 3 bases for V and 2 bases for J; bases not matched to a gene: 7. This CDR3 reads CAWRGGDRTYEQYF. CDR3 coding DNA: TGTGCCTGGAGGGGGGGGGACCGAACCTACGAGCAGTACTTC.

A remark on this clone: An end of the junction differs from the germline gene, which may be a read error. Here the CDR3 DNA reads TGTGCCAGTACTATAGGGGGACAGATTAATTCACCCCTCCACTTT. Translated, it gives CASTIGGQINSPLHF. The V gene is TRBV19, the J gene TRBJ1-6; 7 bases are a match to TRBD1. The V gene's germline CDR1 is LNHDA and CDR2 SQIVND (reference sequence). The CDR3 runs to 15 residues.

The chain employs TRBV9 and TRBJ1-2; 7 bases line up with TRBD1. This CDR3 spans 13 amino acids. V lost 6 bases, J lost 6 bases, and 8 bases stayed unmatched. Germline assignment: CDR1 SGDLS and CDR2 YYNGEE. CDR3 in amino acids: CASKPQTGNGYTF. The CDR3 nucleotides are TGTGCCAGCAAACCCCAGACAGGGAATGGCTACACCTTC.

This chain connects TRBV29-1 to TRBJ2-5, with D perhaps TRBD2 (5 bases). The CDR3 runs to 11 residues. The V end lost 6 bases, the J end lost 5 bases, and 10 bases lay between the germline ends. Germline CDR1 is SQVTM and CDR2 is ANQGSEA. The CDR3 DNA follows: TGCAGCGTGAGGGCCGGGGAGACCCAGTACTTC. Its translation is CSVRAGETQYF.

The chain employs TRBV6-5 and TRBJ2-2, with a weak D call TRBD2 (6 bases). Per the germline V gene, CDR1 is MNHEY and CDR2 is SVGAGI. The CDR3 totals 14 residues. V was clipped by 3 bases and J by 4 bases, with 9 bases between them. CDR3 sequence: CASSYRESTGELFF. CDR3 nucleotides: TGTGCCAGCAGTTATCGGGAGAGCACCGGGGAGCTGTTTTTT.

The CDR3 here is CASSHYPREQYF. CDR3 nucleotide sequence: TGTGCCAGCTCACACTACCCTAGGGAGCAGTACTTC. The chain combines TRBV18 with TRBJ2-7; D not certain. CDR1 and CDR2 (germline): KGHSH, LQKENI. CDR3 size: 12 residues. Trimming took off 4 bases at V and 7 bases at J, with 11 bases between the two ends. Full variable domain (outside the CDR3, taken from reference TRBV18 and TRBJ2-7): NAGVMQNPRHLVRRRGQEARLRCSPMKGHSHVYWYRQLPEEGLKFMVYLQKENIIDESGMPKERFSAEFPKEGPSILRIQQVVRGDSAAYFCASSHYPREQYFGPGTRLTVT.

The rearrangement uses TRBV28 and TRBJ1-5; 7 bases are shared with TRBD1. The germline gives CDR1 MDHEN, CDR2 SYDVKM. V lost 6 bases and J lost 4; bases outside the gene matches: 15. This CDR3 is built from 17 residues. This CDR3 is CASSTGTAPTVNQPQHF. Here the CDR3 DNA reads TGTGCCAGCAGCACAGGGACAGCGCCGACCGTAAATCAGCCCCAGCATTTT.

V usage is TRBV27 and J usage is TRBJ2-2; TRBD2 might be the D (5 bases). V was shortened by 1 base and J by 6 bases, with 15 bases between the two germline ends. The CDR3 runs 16 residues. In germline, CDR1 is MNHEY, CDR2 SMNVEV (reference sequence). The CDR3 nucleotides read TGTGCCAGCAGTTTATACCCTACTCGGGGTCCCGGGGAGCTGTTTTTT. It codes for CASSLYPTRGPGELFF.

The chain has TRBV2 and TRBJ2-1, with 12 positions matching TRBD2. Per germline, CDR1 SNHLY and CDR2 FYNNEI. V gave up 6 bases and J gave up 0 bases; unmatched junction bases: 6. The CDR3 has 17 amino acids. The CDR3 DNA reads TGTGCCAGCAGGGGGACTAGCGGGCCGAGCTCCTACAATGAGCAGTTCTTC. Protein product: CASRGTSGPSSYNEQFF. Together with reference TRBV2 and TRBJ2-1, the CDR3 gives the full variable domain: EPEVTQTPSHQVTQMGQEVILRCVPISNHLYFYWYRQILGQKVEFLVSFYNNEISEKSEIFDDQFSVERPDGSNFTLKIRSTKLEDSAMYFCASRGTSGPSSYNEQFFGPGTRLTVL.

This clone showed up just once. The chain carries TRBV9 and TRBJ2-3; the match to TRBD1 covers 9 bases. Germline CDR1 and CDR2: SGDLS and YYNGEE. The CDR3 loop spans 13 amino acids. Unmatched junction bases numbered 2, after V lost 5 bases and J lost 4 bases. CDR3 nucleotide sequence: TGTGCCAGCAGGACAGGGGGATCAGATACGCAGTATTTT. Translated, it gives CASRTGGSDTQYF.

The J gene is TRBJ1-3, the V gene TRBV5-4; the match to TRBD1 covers 10 bases. Germline values: CDR1 SGHNT, CDR2 YYREEE (reference sequence). The CDR3 spans 16 residues. Trimming took 4 bases from V and 2 from J; bases not matched to a gene: 6. The CDR3 here is CASSHAGTGAGNTIYF. CDR3 nucleotide sequence: TGTGCCAGCAGCCATGCCGGGACAGGGGCTGGAAACACCATATATTTT.

The rearrangement joins TRBV2 to TRBJ1-1, with 9 bases fitting TRBD1. The CDR3 loop spans 14 amino acids. Germline values: CDR1 SNHLY, CDR2 FYNNEI. With 8 bases clipped from V and 4 bases from J, the junction kept 8 bases outside the gene matches. DNA of the CDR3: TGTGCCAGCGGGGGACAGGGAAGCCTCACTGAAGCTTTCTTT. Protein: CASGGQGSLTEAFF.

The genes are TRBV5-6 and TRBJ2-5; perhaps D is TRBD1 or TRBD2 (6 bases each). The germline V gene has CDR1 SGHDT and CDR2 YYEEEE. This CDR3 spans 15 amino acids. With 5 bases removed from V and 5 bases from J, the gap between germline ends came to 19 bases. The CDR3 spells CASSTPLGGLETQYF. The CDR3 bases are TGTGCCAGCAGTACTCCACTAGGGGGGCTGGAGACCCAGTACTTC.

The J gene is TRBJ1-4, the V gene TRBV10-3; 7 bases agree with TRBD1. CDR3 length: 14 amino acids. Trimming cost V 6 bases and J 7 bases; bases outside gene matches: 8. Germline CDR1 is ENHRY and CDR2 is SYGVKD. For the CDR3, the DNA is TGTGCCATCAGCGCCGTGCAGGGGGGTGAAAAACTGTTTTTT. This codes for CAISAVQGGEKLFF.